The sequence of this T cell receptor (beta chain) was determined in a study of STAT5B mutations in CD4+ large granular lymphocyte leukemia. Healthy controls were blood donor buffy coats. General study points: Data were not HLA-matched across samples. Compared with healthy controls (2/35), patient top clones favored TRBV06 (8/27).

Germline CDR1 reads KGHSH; CDR2 reads LQKENI. The CDR3 is 18 residues long. Between the trimmed V and J ends, which lost 6 bases and 0 bases, there was a span of 18 bases. Source study methods: Lowest detectable productive clonotype frequency was 2.59 x 10-5. TCRdb's copy holds only in-frame clones and misses some; the assay was immunoSEQ multiplex PCR. D and trimming were read from the DNA, whereas the V and J calls and clone size are those reported in that table. Here the sample spans around 38,000 clones, 87% being singletons. In the case of this clone: The antigen is unknown.

This receptor was identified in a human donor in good health. This chain links TRBV18 with TRBJ2-6; D unresolved. Sequenced material: CD4+ T cells from blood buffy coats. The CDR3 nucleotides read TGTGCCAGCTCCCGAAACAACGCCCGGCCCTCTGGGGCCAACGTCCTGACTTTC. It translates to CASSRNNARPSGANVLTF.